These T cell receptor beta chains were read from a single sample in a study of cytomegalovirus exposure and HLA in healthy donors. Assay used: immunoSEQ multiplex PCR; TCRdb lists only in-frame clones, some missing. This table has about 140,000 clones, 88% appearing once. Sequenced: PBMCs. These receptors originate from a woman aged 40 to 55 in good health and CMV-seronegative. Each CDR3 is given with its conserved first and last residue. The D gene is left open where the match is weak. Expanded clones are given a class, and other clones once, few, many or no size at all.

J	size	D	V	CDR3	DNA
TRBJ2-1	once	TRBD1	TRBV23-1	CASARDRYNEQFF	TGCGCCAGCGCCCGGGACAGATACAATGAGCAGTTCTTC
TRBJ2-7	NA	NA	TRBV11-1	CASSPSTGGEQYF	TGTGCCAGCAGCCCGAGTACCGGAGGCGAGCAGTACTTC
TRBJ2-5	NA	TRBD2	TRBV5-4	CASSSRLGGETQYF	TGTGCCAGCAGCTCCCGTTTGGGGGGGGAGACCCAGTACTTC
TRBJ2-5	NA	TRBD2	TRBV5-8	CASRGGSGRLLETQYF	TGTGCCAGCAGGGGGGGGAGCGGGAGGCTCCTAGAGACCCAGTACTTC
TRBJ2-3	NA	TRBD2	TRBV7-9	CASSLAGTSGSTDTQYF	TGTGCCAGCAGCTTAGCCGGCACTAGCGGGAGCACAGATACGCAGTATTTT
TRBJ2-2	NA	NA	TRBV19	CASSISQNTGELFF	TGTGCCAGTAGTATATCACAGAACACCGGGGAGCTGTTTTTT
TRBJ2-5	NA	TRBD1	TRBV7-6	CASSFQGAKETQYF	TGTGCCAGCAGCTTTCAGGGGGCGAAGGAGACCCAGTACTTC
TRBJ2-2	NA	NA	TRBV6-5	CASRDSKTAGELFF	TGTGCCAGCAGGGACAGCAAGACGGCCGGGGAGCTGTTTTTT
TRBJ1-1	NA	TRBD1	TRBV4-1	CASSQEGRQGPTEAFF	TGCGCCAGCAGCCAAGAGGGGAGACAGGGTCCCACTGAAGCTTTCTTT
TRBJ2-7	NA	TRBD2	TRBV6-1	CASQASGRAPYEQYF	TGTGCCAGCCAAGCTAGCGGGAGGGCCCCCTACGAGCAGTACTTC
TRBJ2-3	NA	NA	TRBV5-1	CASSPGTGTDTQYF	TGCGCCAGCAGCCCGGGGACTGGAACAGATACGCAGTATTTT
TRBJ2-3	NA	TRBD2	TRBV19	CASGTRDTDTQYF	TGTGCCAGTGGGACTAGAGACACAGATACGCAGTATTTT
TRBJ2-3	once	TRBD1	TRBV30	CAWGDGAGGADTQYF	TGTGCCTGGGGAGACGGGGCAGGGGGAGCAGATACGCAGTATTTT
TRBJ2-1	NA	NA	TRBV19	CASSIAQISYNEQFF	TGTGCCAGTAGTATAGCCCAGATCTCCTACAATGAGCAGTTCTTC
TRBJ1-5	NA	NA	TRBV28	CASSYHGAARLGQPQHF	TGTGCCAGCAGTTATCATGGGGCGGCACGTTTAGGTCAGCCCCAGCATTTT
TRBJ2-3	NA	NA	TRBV10-3	CAISKQGTDTQYF	TGTGCCATCAGTAAACAGGGAACAGATACGCAGTATTTT
TRBJ2-7	NA	TRBD1	TRBV19	CASSARDREIEQYF	TGTGCCAGTAGTGCCCGGGACAGGGAAATCGAGCAGTACTTC
TRBJ2-7	NA	NA	TRBV6-5	CASTQANSYEQYF	TGTGCCAGCACCCAAGCGAATTCCTACGAGCAGTACTTC
TRBJ1-2	NA	NA	TRBV30	CAWGLYGYTF	TGTGCCTGGGGACTCTATGGCTACACCTTC
TRBJ1-2	NA	TRBD1	TRBV19	CASSIGTGRTNYGYTF	TGTGCCAGTAGTATAGGGACAGGGAGGACTAACTATGGCTACACCTTC
TRBJ2-5	once	TRBD1	TRBV10-3	CAVGGSQETQYF	TGTGCCGTAGGGGGCTCTCAAGAGACCCAGTACTTC
TRBJ2-1	once	TRBD2	TRBV4-1	CASSQSGFREGNEQFF	TGCGCCAGCAGCCAATCGGGATTTCGGGAGGGAAATGAGCAGTTCTTC
TRBJ2-7	NA	NA	TRBV7-2	CASSLELSSASYEQYF	TGTGCCAGCAGCTTAGAATTGTCTAGCGCCTCCTACGAGCAGTACTTC
TRBJ1-1	NA	NA	TRBV7-9	CASSWGGDEAFF	TGTGCCAGCAGCTGGGGGGGGGATGAAGCTTTCTTT
TRBJ2-7	NA	NA	TRBV5-1	CASSSTGVSSYEQYF	TGCGCCAGCAGCTCGACAGGTGTCAGCTCCTACGAGCAGTACTTC
TRBJ1-5	NA	NA	TRBV28	CASRTHRDSQPQHF	TGTGCCAGCAGGACCCACAGGGATAGTCAGCCCCAGCATTTT
TRBJ2-1	NA	TRBD2	TRBV4-2	CASSQDRASGTGNEQFF	TGTGCCAGCAGCCAAGATCGGGCTAGCGGGACCGGCAATGAGCAGTTCTTC
TRBJ2-7	NA	TRBD2	TRBV7-9	CASSWGLAGWEQYF	TGTGCCAGCAGCTGGGGACTAGCGGGATGGGAGCAGTACTTC
TRBJ2-7	NA	TRBD2	TRBV28	CASLAGAGLEQYF	TGTGCCAGCCTAGCGGGAGCGGGCCTCGAGCAGTACTTC
TRBJ2-3	NA	TRBD2	TRBV7-8	CASSLGWVAGTDTQYF	TGTGCCAGCAGCCTAGGGTGGGTAGCGGGAACAGATACGCAGTATTTT
TRBJ2-1	once	TRBD2	TRBV4-1	CASSQEGGGFRNEQFF	TGCGCCAGCAGCCAAGAGGGGGGAGGGTTCAGGAATGAGCAGTTCTTC
TRBJ2-7	NA	NA	TRBV9	CASSVGSGASYEQYF	TGTGCCAGCAGCGTAGGATCCGGAGCAAGCTACGAGCAGTACTTC
TRBJ2-5	NA	TRBD2	TRBV4-1	CASSHLLGGQETQYF	TGCGCCAGCAGCCATCTCCTGGGGGGGCAAGAGACCCAGTACTTC
TRBJ1-2	NA	TRBD1	TRBV6-1	CASSRQGYGYTF	TGTGCCAGCAGTCGACAGGGATATGGCTACACCTTC
TRBJ2-7	few	NA	TRBV25-1	CASSEGGTYEQYF	TGTGCCAGCAGCGAGGGGGGGACCTACGAGCAGTACTTC
TRBJ2-1	NA	TRBD2	TRBV5-4	CASSPGLAEYNEQFF	TGTGCCAGCAGCCCAGGACTAGCGGAGTACAATGAGCAGTTCTTC
TRBJ2-5	once	NA	TRBV7-6	CASSSLREPQYF	TGTGCCAGCAGCTCCTTAAGGGAGCCCCAGTACTTC
TRBJ2-7	NA	NA	TRBV5-1	CASSFVSDLSYEQYF	TGCGCCAGCAGCTTCGTCTCAGACTTAAGCTACGAGCAGTACTTC
TRBJ1-3	NA	NA	TRBV28	CASSIGQISGNTIYF	TGTGCCAGCAGTATAGGACAGATCTCTGGAAACACCATATATTTT
TRBJ2-1	NA	TRBD2	TRBV7-9	CASLTSGSGEQFF	TGTGCCAGTTTGACTAGCGGGAGTGGGGAGCAGTTCTTC
TRBJ2-3	NA	TRBD2	TRBV7-9	CASSLAWGTSGRRTDTQYF	TGTGCCAGCAGCTTAGCCTGGGGGACTAGCGGGAGGCGCACAGATACGCAGTATTTT
TRBJ2-7	NA	TRBD1	TRBV6-5	CASSYSRGQSYEQYF	TGTGCCAGCAGTTACTCGAGGGGACAGAGCTACGAGCAGTACTTC
TRBJ2-7	NA	TRBD2	TRBV27	CASSLGGAGEQYF	TGTGCCAGCAGTTTGGGGGGAGCGGGGGAGCAGTACTTC
TRBJ2-7	NA	TRBD1	TRBV28	CASSLSGTGGSYEQYF	TGTGCCAGCAGTTTATCAGGGACAGGGGGTTCCTACGAGCAGTACTTC
TRBJ2-5	NA	NA	TRBV6-1	CASSEVRWGGGRGKTQYF	TGTGCCAGCAGTGAAGTTCGATGGGGGGGCGGAAGAGGCAAGACCCAGTACTTC
TRBJ1-1	NA	NA	TRBV12-5	CASGSDTVTEAFF	TGTGCTAGTGGTTCTGACACCGTCACTGAAGCTTTCTTT